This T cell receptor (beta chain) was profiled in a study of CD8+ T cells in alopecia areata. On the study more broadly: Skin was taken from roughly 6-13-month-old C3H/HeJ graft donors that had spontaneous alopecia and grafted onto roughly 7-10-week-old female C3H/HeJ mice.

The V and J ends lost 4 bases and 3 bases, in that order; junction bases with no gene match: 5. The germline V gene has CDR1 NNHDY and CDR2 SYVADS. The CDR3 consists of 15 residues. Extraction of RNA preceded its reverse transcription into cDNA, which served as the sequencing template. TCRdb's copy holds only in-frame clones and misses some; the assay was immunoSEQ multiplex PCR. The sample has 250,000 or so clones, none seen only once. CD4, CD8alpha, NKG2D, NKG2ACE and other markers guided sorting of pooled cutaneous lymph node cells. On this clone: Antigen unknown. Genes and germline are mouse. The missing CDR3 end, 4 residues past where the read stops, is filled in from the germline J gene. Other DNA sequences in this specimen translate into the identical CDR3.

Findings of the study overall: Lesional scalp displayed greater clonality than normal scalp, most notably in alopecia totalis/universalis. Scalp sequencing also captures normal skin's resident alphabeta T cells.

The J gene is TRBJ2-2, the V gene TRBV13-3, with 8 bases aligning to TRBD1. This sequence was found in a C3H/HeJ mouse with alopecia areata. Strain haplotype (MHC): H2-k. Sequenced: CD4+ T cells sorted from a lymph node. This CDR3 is CASSPDRGDTGQLYF. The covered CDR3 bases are TGTGCCAGCAGTCCCGACAGGGGTGACACCGGG.